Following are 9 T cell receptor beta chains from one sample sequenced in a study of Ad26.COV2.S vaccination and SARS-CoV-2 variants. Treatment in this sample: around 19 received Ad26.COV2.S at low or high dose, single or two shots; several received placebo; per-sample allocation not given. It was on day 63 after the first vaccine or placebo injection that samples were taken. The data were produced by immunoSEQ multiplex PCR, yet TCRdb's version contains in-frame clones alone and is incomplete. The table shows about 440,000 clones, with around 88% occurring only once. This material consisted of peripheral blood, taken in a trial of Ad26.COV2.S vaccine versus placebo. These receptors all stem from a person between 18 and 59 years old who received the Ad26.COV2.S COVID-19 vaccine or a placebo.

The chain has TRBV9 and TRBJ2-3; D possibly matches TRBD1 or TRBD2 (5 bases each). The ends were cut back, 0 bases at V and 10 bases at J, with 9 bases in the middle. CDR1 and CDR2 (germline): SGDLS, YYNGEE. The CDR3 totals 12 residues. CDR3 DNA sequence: TGTGCCAGCAGCGTAGGGGACCGGGCGCAGTATTTT. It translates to CASSVGDRAQYF.

The CDR3 nucleotides are TGCGCCAGCAGCCCTGAGATCTCTGGAAACACCATATATTTT. Its protein product is CASSPEISGNTIYF. The chain employs TRBV5-1 and TRBJ1-3; no definite D call. CDR1 and CDR2 from the germline V gene are SGHRS and YFSETQ. Trimming stripped 4 bases from V and 0 bases from J, with 8 bases between. The CDR3 covers 14 residues.

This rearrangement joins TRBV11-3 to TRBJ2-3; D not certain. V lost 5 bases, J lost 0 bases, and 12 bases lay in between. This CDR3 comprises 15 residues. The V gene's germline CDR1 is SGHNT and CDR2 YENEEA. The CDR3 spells CASSEKRLSTDTQYF. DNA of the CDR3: TGTGCCAGCAGCGAGAAGCGCCTTAGCACAGATACGCAGTATTTT.

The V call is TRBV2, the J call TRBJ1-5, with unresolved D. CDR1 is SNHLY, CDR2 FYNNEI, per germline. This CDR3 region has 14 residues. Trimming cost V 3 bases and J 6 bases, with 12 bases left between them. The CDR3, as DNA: TGTGCCAGCAGTGACTCGAGAGTGGGTCAGCCCCAGCATTTT. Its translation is CASSDSRVGQPQHF.

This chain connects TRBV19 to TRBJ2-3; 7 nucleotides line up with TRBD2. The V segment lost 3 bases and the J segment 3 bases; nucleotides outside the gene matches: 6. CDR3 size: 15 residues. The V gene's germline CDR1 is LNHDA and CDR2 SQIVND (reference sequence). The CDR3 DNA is TGTGCCAGTAGTATTGCTAGCGGTACTACAGATACGCAGTATTTT. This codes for CASSIASGTTDTQYF.

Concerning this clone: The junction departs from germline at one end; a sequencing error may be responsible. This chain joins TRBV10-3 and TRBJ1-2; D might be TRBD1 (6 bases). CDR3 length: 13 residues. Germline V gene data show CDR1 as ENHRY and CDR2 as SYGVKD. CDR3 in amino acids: CAIKGGPNHGYTF. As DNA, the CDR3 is TGTGCCATCAAAGGGGGTCCTAACCATGGCTACACCTTC.

The CDR3, as DNA: TGTGCCAGTAGTGCCGGGACCTTCCAAGAGACCCAGTACTTC. It yields the protein CASSAGTFQETQYF. V gene TRBV19 combines with J gene TRBJ2-5; TRBD1 or TRBD2 may be the D gene (5 bases each). CDR1 is LNHDA and CDR2 is SQIVND in the germline V gene (reference sequence). CDR3 length: 14 amino acids. Deletions cut 5 bases from V and 1 base from J, with 11 bases between.

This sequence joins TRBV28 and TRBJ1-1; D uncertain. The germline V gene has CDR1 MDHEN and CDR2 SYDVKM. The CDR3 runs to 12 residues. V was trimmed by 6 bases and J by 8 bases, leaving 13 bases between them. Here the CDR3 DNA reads TGTGCCAGCAGCCCTCTGACTCGAGAAGCTTTCTTT. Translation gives CASSPLTREAFF. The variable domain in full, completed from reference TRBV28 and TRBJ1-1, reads DVKVTQSSRYLVKRTGEKVFLECVQDMDHENMFWYRQDPGLGLRLIYFSYDVKMKEKGDIPEGYSVSREKKERFSLILESASTNQTSMYLCASSPLTREAFFGQGTRLTVV.

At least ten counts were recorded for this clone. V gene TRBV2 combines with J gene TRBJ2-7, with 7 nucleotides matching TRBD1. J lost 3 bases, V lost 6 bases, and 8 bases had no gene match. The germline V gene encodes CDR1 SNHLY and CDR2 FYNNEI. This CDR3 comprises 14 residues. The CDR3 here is CASSRDRSNYEQYF. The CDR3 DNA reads TGTGCCAGCAGCCGGGACAGATCGAACTACGAGCAGTACTTC.